The rows below give T cell receptor beta chains drawn from one sample of a study of T cells in Graves' hyperthyroidism and ophthalmopathy. One entry per CDR3 protein results from TCRdb running MiXCR on the multiplex PCR reads. The table includes 550,000 to 650,000 distinct CDR3 sequences, approximately 13% detected once. The sample comprised blood. The receptors stem from a woman in her thirties with Graves' hyperthyroidism that later progressed to Graves' ophthalmopathy. Each CDR3 is given with its conserved first and last residue. Fields, in order: CDR3 protein, V gene, J gene.

CASSLGTSGEQFF	TRBV5-1	TRBJ2-1
CSASVGNTEAFF	TRBV20-1	TRBJ1-1
CAWTGARGQFF	TRBV30	TRBJ2-1
CASSPPVGGRYEQYF	TRBV18	TRBJ2-7
CPSSPPLGSDTQYF	TRBV18	TRBJ2-3
CASSISGSNQPQHF	TRBV19	TRBJ1-5
CATSDWRTFTDTQYF	TRBV24-1	TRBJ2-3
CAWTSGGGYEQYF	TRBV30	TRBJ2-7
CATASGAYNEQFF	TRBV19	TRBJ2-1
CASSLVGWSEAQYF	TRBV5-1	TRBJ2-3
CASSQDPGAEKLFF	TRBV14	TRBJ1-4
CASSSPSMTGSTEAFF	TRBV28	TRBJ1-1
CASSSEGSGSGELFF	TRBV11-2	TRBJ2-2
CTIRENFDTEAFF	TRBV10-3	TRBJ1-1
CASSSEGRGRVNTEAFF	TRBV11-3	TRBJ1-1
CASSEYGSLGYTF	TRBV2	TRBJ1-2
CASSSLQGSNIQYF	TRBV28	TRBJ2-4
CSARDLKLNYGYTF	TRBV20-1	TRBJ1-2
CASTDISGSSYEQYF	TRBV2	TRBJ2-7
CASSLSSGVLEWYF	TRBV28	TRBJ2-5
CASSFRPSLYEQYF	TRBV5-6	TRBJ2-7
CASRRDRSYGYTF	TRBV6-1	TRBJ1-2
CSVGDRAPSEQYF	TRBV29-1	TRBJ2-7
CASSEGREKGYTF	TRBV2	TRBJ1-2
CASSRGARSEQYF	TRBV27	TRBJ2-7
CASSLQGAGVHNQPQHF	TRBV19	TRBJ1-5
CASSSRLAPDTQYF	TRBV28	TRBJ2-3
CASSSGQASSYNSPLHF	TRBV19	TRBJ1-6